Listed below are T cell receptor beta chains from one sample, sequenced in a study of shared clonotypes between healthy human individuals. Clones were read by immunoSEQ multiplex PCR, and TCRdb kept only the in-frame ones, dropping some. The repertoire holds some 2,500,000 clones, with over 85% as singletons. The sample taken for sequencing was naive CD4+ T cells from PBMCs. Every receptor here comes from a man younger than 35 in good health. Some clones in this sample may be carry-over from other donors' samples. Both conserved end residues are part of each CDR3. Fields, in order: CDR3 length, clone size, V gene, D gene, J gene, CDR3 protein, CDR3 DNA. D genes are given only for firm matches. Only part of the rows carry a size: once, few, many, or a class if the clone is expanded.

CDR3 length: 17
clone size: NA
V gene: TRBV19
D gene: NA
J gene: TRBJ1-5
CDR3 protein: CASTLLRGRLNNQPQHF
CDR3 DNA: TGTGCCAGTACTCTCCTCCGAGGGCGCCTAAACAATCAGCCCCAGCATTTT

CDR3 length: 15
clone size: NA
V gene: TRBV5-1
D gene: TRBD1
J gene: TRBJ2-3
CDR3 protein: CASSSFRGRTDTQYF
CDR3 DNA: TGCGCCAGCAGCTCCTTCAGGGGGCGCACAGATACGCAGTATTTT

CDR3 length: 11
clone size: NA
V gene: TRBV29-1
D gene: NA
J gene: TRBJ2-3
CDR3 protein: CSASRGDTQYF
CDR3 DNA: TGCAGCGCCTCGAGGGGAGATACGCAGTATTTT

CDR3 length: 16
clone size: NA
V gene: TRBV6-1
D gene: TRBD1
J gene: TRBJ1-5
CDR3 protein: CASSEGTVNSNQPQHF
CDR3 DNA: TGTGCCAGCAGTGAGGGGACAGTAAATAGCAATCAGCCCCAGCATTTT

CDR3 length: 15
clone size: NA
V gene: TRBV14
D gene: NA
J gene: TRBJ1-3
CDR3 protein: CASSSEARSGNTIYF
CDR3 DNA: TGTGCCAGCAGCTCTGAGGCTCGCTCTGGAAACACCATATATTTT

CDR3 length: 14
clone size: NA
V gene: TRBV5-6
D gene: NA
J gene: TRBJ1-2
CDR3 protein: CASSYSGTNYGYTF
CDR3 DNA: TGTGCCAGCAGCTACTCGGGGACTAACTATGGCTACACCTTC

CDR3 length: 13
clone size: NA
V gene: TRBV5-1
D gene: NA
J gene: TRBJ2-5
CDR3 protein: CASSRSGKETQYF
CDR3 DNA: TGCGCCAGCAGCCGTAGCGGAAAAGAGACCCAGTACTTC

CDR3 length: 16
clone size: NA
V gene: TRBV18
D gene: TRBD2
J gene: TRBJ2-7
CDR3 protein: CASSPQASGGTYEQYF
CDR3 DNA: TGTGCCAGCTCCCCACAAGCCTCCGGGGGGACCTACGAGCAGTACTTC

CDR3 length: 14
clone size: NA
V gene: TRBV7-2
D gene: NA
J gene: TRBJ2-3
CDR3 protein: CASSLARVGDTQYF
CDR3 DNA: TGTGCCAGCAGCTTAGCCCGGGTCGGGGATACGCAGTATTTT

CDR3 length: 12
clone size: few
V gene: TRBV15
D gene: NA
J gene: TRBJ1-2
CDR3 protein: CATSTSGDGYTF
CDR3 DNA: TGTGCCACCAGCACCTCCGGCGATGGCTACACCTTC

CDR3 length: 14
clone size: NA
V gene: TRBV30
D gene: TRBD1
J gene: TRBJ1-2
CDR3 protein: CAWSWNGQGLGYTF
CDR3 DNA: TGTGCCTGGTCATGGAACGGACAGGGACTTGGCTACACCTTC

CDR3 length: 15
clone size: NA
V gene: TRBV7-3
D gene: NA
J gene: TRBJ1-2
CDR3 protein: CASSPEPASLGGYTF
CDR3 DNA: TGTGCCAGCAGCCCCGAGCCCGCTTCTCTGGGTGGCTACACCTTC

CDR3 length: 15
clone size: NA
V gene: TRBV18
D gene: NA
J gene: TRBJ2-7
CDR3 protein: CASSYLQGFPYEQYF
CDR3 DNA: TGTGCCAGCTCATATCTACAGGGCTTTCCCTACGAGCAGTACTTC

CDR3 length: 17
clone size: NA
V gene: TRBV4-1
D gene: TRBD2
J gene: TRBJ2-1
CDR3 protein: CASSQVGRERSYNEQFF
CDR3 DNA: TGCGCCAGCAGCCAAGTCGGGCGGGAGCGATCCTACAATGAGCAGTTCTTC

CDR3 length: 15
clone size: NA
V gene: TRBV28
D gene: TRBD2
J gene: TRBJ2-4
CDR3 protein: CASSSPGSGRVPSGF
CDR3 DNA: TGTGCCAGCAGTTCCCCCGGTAGCGGGAGGGTCCCCTCAGGCTTC

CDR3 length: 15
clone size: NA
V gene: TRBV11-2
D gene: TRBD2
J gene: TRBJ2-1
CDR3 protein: CASRGELAGYNEQFF
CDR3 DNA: TGTGCCAGCAGGGGAGAACTAGCGGGATACAATGAGCAGTTCTTC

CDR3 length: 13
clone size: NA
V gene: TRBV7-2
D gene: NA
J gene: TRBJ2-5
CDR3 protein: CASSLQGQETQYF
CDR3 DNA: TGTGCCAGCAGCTTACAGGGGCAAGAGACCCAGTACTTC

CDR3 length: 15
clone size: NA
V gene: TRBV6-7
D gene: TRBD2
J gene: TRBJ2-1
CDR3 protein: CASSTLPGGYNEQFF
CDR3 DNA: TGTGCCAGCAGCACACTACCGGGGGGATACAATGAGCAGTTCTTC

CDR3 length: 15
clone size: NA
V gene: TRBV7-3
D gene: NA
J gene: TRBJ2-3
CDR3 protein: CASSPTGLGTDTQYF
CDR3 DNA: TGTGCCAGCAGCCCCACCGGGCTCGGGACAGATACGCAGTATTTT

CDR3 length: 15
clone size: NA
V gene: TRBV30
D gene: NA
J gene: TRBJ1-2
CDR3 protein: CAWSPSPFWAYGYTF
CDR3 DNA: TGTGCCTGGAGCCCGAGCCCCTTTTGGGCTTATGGCTACACTTTC

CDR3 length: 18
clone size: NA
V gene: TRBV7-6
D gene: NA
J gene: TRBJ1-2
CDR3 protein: CASSLEAGGPLTKYGYTF
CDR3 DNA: TGTGCCAGCAGCTTAGAAGCGGGAGGACCGCTTACGAAGTATGGCTACACCTTC

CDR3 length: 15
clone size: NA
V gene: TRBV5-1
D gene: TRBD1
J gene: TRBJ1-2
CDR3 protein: CASSLTGTANYGYTF
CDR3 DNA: TGCGCCAGCAGCTTGACCGGGACAGCTAACTATGGCTACACCTTC

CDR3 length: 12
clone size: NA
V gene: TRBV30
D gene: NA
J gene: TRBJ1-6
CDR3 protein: CAWSVLGPPLHF
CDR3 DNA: TGTGCCTGGAGTGTATTAGGGCCACCCCTCCACTTT

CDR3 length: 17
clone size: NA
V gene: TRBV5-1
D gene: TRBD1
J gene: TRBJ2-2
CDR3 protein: CASSLGVGQGAGGELFF
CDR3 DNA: TGCGCCAGCAGCTTGGGCGTGGGGCAGGGGGCTGGCGGGGAGCTGTTTTTT

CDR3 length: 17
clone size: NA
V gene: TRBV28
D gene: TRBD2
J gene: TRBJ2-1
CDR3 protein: CASSLPGLAGRSGEQFF
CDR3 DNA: TGTGCCAGCAGTTTACCCGGACTAGCGGGACGATCAGGAGAGCAGTTCTTC